This note documents a single T cell receptor (beta chain) sequence. As yet, its antigen is unknown. CD45RO/CCR7/CD25/CD127/CD95/CD27 separated CD4+ naive, central memory, regulatory and stem cell-like memory cells by sorting. Over 95% purity was reached by all sorted populations. The CDR3 runs 12 residues. V lost 7 bases to trimming and J lost 6 bases, with 12 bases between them. The germline V gene encodes CDR1 GTSNPN and CDR2 SVGIG (reference sequence). Since all of the isolated RNA was reverse transcribed, expressed TCRB transcripts were what got sequenced. Sequenced by immunoSEQ multiplex PCR; TCRdb stores in-frame clones only, minus some. The sample holds under 300,000 clones, 27% seen once. The source of the sample is a study of beta chain features in type 1 diabetes. On the study more broadly: Patient and healthy donor groups were alike in age, gender and cell yields. Study-level results: VDJ junctions from patients with type 1 diabetes contained fewer insertions and more deletions.

Specimen: central memory CD4+ T cells from blood. The chain is built from TRBV30 and TRBJ2-2, with D uncertain. The receptor's source is a man younger than 40 in good health. CDR3 sequence (DNA): TGTGCCTCCACCAGGATCCCCGGGGAGCTGTTTTTT. Translated, it gives CASTRIPGELFF. The entire variable domain, with the rest obtained from reference TRBV30 and TRBJ2-2, is as follows: SQTIHQWPATLVQPVGSPLSLECTVEGTSNPNLYWYRQAAGRGLQLLFYSVGIGQISSEVPQNLSASRPQDRQFILSSKKLLLSDSGFYLCASTRIPGELFFGEGSRLTVL.